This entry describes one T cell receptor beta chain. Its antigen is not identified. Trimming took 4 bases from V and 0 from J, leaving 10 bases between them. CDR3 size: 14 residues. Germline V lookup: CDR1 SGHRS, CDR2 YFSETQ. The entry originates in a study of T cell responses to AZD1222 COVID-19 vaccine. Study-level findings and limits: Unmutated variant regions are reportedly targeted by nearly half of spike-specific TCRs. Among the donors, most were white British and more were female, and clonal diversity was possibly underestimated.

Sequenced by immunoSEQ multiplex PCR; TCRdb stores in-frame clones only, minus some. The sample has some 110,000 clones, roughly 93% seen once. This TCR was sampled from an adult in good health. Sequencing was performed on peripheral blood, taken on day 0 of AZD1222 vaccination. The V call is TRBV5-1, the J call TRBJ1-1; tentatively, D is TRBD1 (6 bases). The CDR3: CASSRDIMNTEAFF. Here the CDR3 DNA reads TGCGCCAGCAGCAGGGACATAATGAACACTGAAGCTTTCTTT.